This T cell receptor (beta chain) was identified during a study of T cell repertoires in cytomegalovirus infection. The CDR3 is 13 residues long. CDR1 is SGHVS, CDR2 FQNEAQ, per germline. V gave up 0 bases and J gave up 1 base, with 3 bases separating them. A few counts support this clonotype. Its antigen is as yet unknown. Via MiXCR, TCRdb re-called the reads, giving one row per CDR3 protein. The table lists 300,000 to 400,000 distinct CDR3 sequences, approximately 32% of them singletons. This clonotype was sampled from a human donor in good health (CMV status not recorded). Some clones in this sample may be carry-over from other donors' samples. The J gene is TRBJ2-5, the V gene TRBV7-8; no reliable D call. Sequenced material: cultured PBMCs, taken from culture after CMV antigen stimulation. The CDR3 bases are TGTGCCAGCAGCTTAGCGCCCCAAGAGACCCAGTACTTC. Translating it yields CASSLAPQETQYF.